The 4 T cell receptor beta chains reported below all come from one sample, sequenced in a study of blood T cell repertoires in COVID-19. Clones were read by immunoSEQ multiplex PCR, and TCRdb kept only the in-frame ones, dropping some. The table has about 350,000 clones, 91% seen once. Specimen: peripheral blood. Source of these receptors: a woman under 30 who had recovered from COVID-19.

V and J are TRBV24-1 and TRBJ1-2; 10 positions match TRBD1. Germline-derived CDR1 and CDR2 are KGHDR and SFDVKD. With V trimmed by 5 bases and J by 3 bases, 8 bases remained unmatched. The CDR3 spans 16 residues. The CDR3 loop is CATSGVRDRGDYGYTF. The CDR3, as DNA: TGTGCCACCAGTGGCGTCCGGGACAGGGGAGACTATGGCTACACCTTC.

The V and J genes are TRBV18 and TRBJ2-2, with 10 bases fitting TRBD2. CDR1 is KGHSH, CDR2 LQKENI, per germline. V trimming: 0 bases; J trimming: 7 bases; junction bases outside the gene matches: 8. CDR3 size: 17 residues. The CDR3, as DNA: TGTGCCAGCTCACCACCGAGCGGGAGGGCCGATAACGGGGAGCTGTTTTTT. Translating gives CASSPPSGRADNGELFF.

Here the CDR3 DNA reads TGTGCCAGCAGGCTAGGGACTAGCGGCAATGAGCAGTTCTTC. As protein: CASRLGTSGNEQFF. V is TRBV6-5 and J is TRBJ2-1, with TRBD2 matching over 11 bases. CDR3 length: 14 residues. The germline V gene encodes CDR1 MNHEY and CDR2 SVGAGI. J was trimmed by 6 bases and V by 6 bases; bases with no gene match: 4.

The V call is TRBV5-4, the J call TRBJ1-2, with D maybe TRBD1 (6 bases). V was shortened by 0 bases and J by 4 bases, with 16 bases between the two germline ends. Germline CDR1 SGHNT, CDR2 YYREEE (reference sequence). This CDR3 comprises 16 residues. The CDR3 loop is CASSLERGHSSYGYTF. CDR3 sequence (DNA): TGTGCCAGCAGCTTGGAACGGGGACACTCTAGCTATGGCTACACCTTC.